The 15 T cell receptor beta chains below all came from one sample that was sequenced in a study of T cells in tumors after PD-1 blockade. TCRdb's copy holds only in-frame clones and misses some; the assay was immunoSEQ multiplex PCR. The repertoire consists of about 33,000 clones, with just under 80% occurring once and the leading ten covering about 38%. The specimen was PBMCs, collected before anti-PD-1 treatment. These receptors originate from a human donor with basal cell carcinoma.

The chain recombines TRBV24-1 with TRBJ2-1, with 10 nucleotides matching TRBD1. CDR1 and CDR2 from the germline V gene are KGHDR and SFDVKD. The V and J ends lost 1 base and 7 bases, in that order; junction bases with no gene match: 3. The CDR3 is 15 amino acids. The CDR3 is CATSDFPGQGNEQFF. CDR3 sequence (DNA): TGTGCCACCAGTGATTTCCCGGGACAGGGGAATGAGCAGTTCTTC.

The chain employs TRBV3-1 (or the pseudogene TRBV3-2) and TRBJ2-4; D might be TRBD2 (5 bases). Germline CDR1 LGHDT, CDR2 YNNKEL (reference sequence). Trimming took off 3 bases at V and 2 bases at J, with 8 bases between the two ends. This CDR3 contains 14 residues. The CDR3 here is CASSQRASKNIQYF. As DNA, the CDR3 is TGTGCCAGCAGCCAGCGGGCTTCCAAAAACATTCAGTACTTC.

The chain is built from TRBV4-3 and TRBJ2-1, with 11 bases matching TRBD2. The V gene end was trimmed by 4 bases and the J gene end by 3 bases; junction bases not matched to a gene: 8. The CDR3 runs 17 residues. CDR1 and CDR2 from the germline V gene are LGHNA and YSLEER. The CDR3 protein is CASSPRLAGTYYNEQFF. The CDR3 nucleotides are TGCGCCAGCAGCCCCAGACTAGCGGGGACGTACTACAATGAGCAGTTCTTC.

The chain links TRBV4-3 to TRBJ2-7; TRBD1 is a possible D gene (6 bases). With 3 bases removed from V and 3 bases from J, the gap between germline ends came to 12 bases. The germline V gene encodes CDR1 LGHNA and CDR2 YSLEER. The CDR3 extends over 14 amino acids. The CDR3 reads CASSQDSYFYEQYF. DNA of the CDR3: TGCGCCAGCAGCCAGGACAGCTATTTCTACGAGCAGTACTTC.

This clone was picked up one time. V gene TRBV5-1 combines with J gene TRBJ2-7; 8 bases fit TRBD2. The CDR3 length is 16 residues. Germline V gene sequence: CDR1 SGHRS, CDR2 YFSETQ. V shed 0 bases and J 3 bases; nucleotides not matched to a gene: 8. This chain's CDR3 is CASSLGNTGLDYEQYF. Written as DNA, the CDR3 is TGCGCCAGCAGCTTGGGAAACACGGGACTAGACTACGAGCAGTACTTC. The full variable domain, completed using reference TRBV5-1 and TRBJ2-7, is KAGVTQTPRYLIKTRGQQVTLSCSPISGHRSVSWYQQTPGQGLQFLFEYFSETQRNKGNFPGRFSGRQFSNSRSEMNVSTLELGDSALYLCASSLGNTGLDYEQYFGPGTRLTVT.

The gene calls are TRBV6-5 and TRBJ1-2; D is unclear. Looked up from germline, CDR1 is MNHEY and CDR2 is SVGAGI. CDR3 length: 12 amino acids. The V end lost 5 bases, the J end lost 5 bases, and 9 bases lay between the germline ends. DNA for the CDR3: TGTGCCAGCAGTCCGACGGGGTATGGCTACACCTTC. Translating it yields CASSPTGYGYTF.

This rearrangement joins TRBV27 to TRBJ1-2; D not resolved. Germline CDR1 and CDR2: MNHEY and SMNVEV (reference sequence). V was cut by 7 bases and J by 4 bases, with 16 bases left in between. The CDR3 is 14 residues long. CDR3 sequence: CASTPSGDTYGYTF. CDR3 DNA sequence: TGTGCCAGCACACCCTCCGGGGATACCTATGGCTACACCTTC.

Worth noting for this clone: An end of the junction does not agree with germline; a read error may underlie this. CDR3 nucleotides: TGTGCCATCCGTGAAGGGACAGGGGAGAACACTGAAGCTTTCTTT. As protein: CAIREGTGENTEAFF. The chain has TRBV10-3 and TRBJ1-1; 10 nucleotides agree with TRBD1. CDR1 and CDR2 from the germline V gene are ENHRY and SYGVKD. The CDR3 runs to 15 residues.

At least ten counts were recorded for this clone. The V and J genes are TRBV7-6 and TRBJ1-2; D gene ambiguous. The CDR3 has 14 residues. V lost 3 bases, J lost 5 bases, and 13 bases lay in between. The germline V gene encodes CDR1 SGHVS and CDR2 FNYEAQ. The CDR3: CASSLSPSFYGYTF. CDR3 in DNA: TGTGCCAGCAGCTTGAGCCCCTCCTTTTATGGCTACACCTTC.

This rearrangement joins TRBV5-5 to TRBJ1-4; no definite D call. Trimming took off 1 base at V and 8 bases at J, with 9 bases between the two ends. The CDR3 runs 13 residues. Germline CDR1 reads SGHKS; CDR2 reads YYEKEE (reference sequence). Written as DNA, the CDR3 is TGTGCCAGCAGCTTGATGCTGGTGGAAAAACTGTTTTTT. It codes for CASSLMLVEKLFF.

The chain joins TRBV5-1 to TRBJ2-5; the D call may be TRBD1 or TRBD2 (5 bases each). Germline CDR1 is SGHRS and CDR2 is YFSETQ. V was clipped by 7 bases and J by 7 bases, with 20 bases between them. CDR3 size: 14 residues. Here the CDR3 reads CASRRDGSLGTQYF. The CDR3 DNA sequence: TGCGCCAGCCGAAGGGACGGCTCGCTGGGGACCCAGTACTTC. The full variable domain, completed using reference TRBV5-1 and TRBJ2-5, is KAGVTQTPRYLIKTRGQQVTLSCSPISGHRSVSWYQQTPGQGLQFLFEYFSETQRNKGNFPGRFSGRQFSNSRSEMNVSTLELGDSALYLCASRRDGSLGTQYFGPGTRLLVL.

The chain joins TRBV15 to TRBJ2-3, with D perhaps matching TRBD1 or TRBD2 (5 bases each). Germline V CDR1 and CDR2: LNHNV, YYDKDF (reference sequence). The CDR3 length is 15 residues. V dropped 1 base and J dropped 4 bases, with 12 bases sitting between them. The CDR3 region is CATSRGQGEPDTQYF. Here the CDR3 DNA reads TGTGCCACCAGCAGAGGCCAAGGGGAGCCAGATACGCAGTATTTT. Based on the CDR3 plus reference TRBV15 and TRBJ2-3, the full variable domain is DAMVIQNPRYQVTQFGKPVTLSCSQTLNHNVMYWYQQKSSQAPKLLFHYYDKDFNNEADTPDNFQSRRPNTSFCFLDIRSPGLGDTAMYLCATSRGQGEPDTQYFGPGTRLTVL.

Written as DNA, the CDR3 is TGTGCCACCCTTAGGGCCGGCGGAACTAGCACAGATACGCAGTATTTT. Protein sequence: CATLRAGGTSTDTQYF. This chain joins TRBV25-1 and TRBJ2-3, with D unresolved. CDR1 is MGHDK, CDR2 SYGVNS, per germline. CDR3 size: 16 residues. With 10 bases removed from V and 0 bases from J, the gap between germline ends came to 20 bases.

J is TRBJ2-6 and V is TRBV10-3; D might be TRBD1 (6 bases). Per germline, CDR1 ENHRY and CDR2 SYGVKD. This CDR3 region has 15 residues. With 2 bases removed from V and 4 bases from J, the gap between germline ends came to 9 bases. The CDR3 loop reads CAISEGGSGANVLTF. In nucleotides, the CDR3 is TGTGCCATCAGTGAGGGGGGCTCCGGGGCCAACGTCCTGACTTTC.

Only a few counts were recorded for this clone. The rearrangement uses TRBV4-1 and TRBJ2-5; 8 nucleotides align to TRBD2. J gave up 5 bases and V 0 bases, and 2 bases lay outside the gene matches. Germline lookup yields CDR1 MGHRA and CDR2 YSYEKL. This CDR3 comprises 14 residues. The CDR3 sequence is CASSQDPGGETQYF. The CDR3 DNA reads as TGCGCCAGCAGCCAAGATCCGGGGGGGGAGACCCAGTACTTC.